Each of the 24 T cell receptor beta chains below was sequenced from the same sample in a study of blood T cell repertoires in COVID-19. TCRdb's copy holds only in-frame clones and misses some; the assay was immunoSEQ multiplex PCR. The sample records under 250,000 clones, around nine tenths being singletons. The sequenced sample consisted of peripheral blood. The receptor source for this set is a young man with COVID-19, enrolled during active disease.

The chain employs TRBV7-9 and TRBJ2-7; the D gene is possibly TRBD1 (6 bases). The CDR3 covers 14 residues. V lost 7 bases and J 4 bases, leaving 17 bases between the germline ends. Germline V lookup: CDR1 SEHNR, CDR2 FQNEAQ (reference sequence). The chain's CDR3 is CASTAAGVGYEQYF. The CDR3 DNA is TGTGCCAGCACCGCGGCAGGGGTGGGATACGAGCAGTACTTC.

The rearrangement joins TRBV12-3 or TRBV12-4 to TRBJ1-2; 10 bases align to TRBD1. V lost 6 bases to trimming and J lost 3 bases; unmatched junction nucleotides: 1. The CDR3 runs to 13 residues. The CDR3 here is CASRGTGDYGYTF. CDR3 nucleotide sequence: TGTGCCAGCAGGGGGACAGGGGACTATGGCTACACCTTC.

The chain joins TRBV29-1 to TRBJ1-2; no clear D gene. Germline V CDR1 and CDR2: SQVTM, ANQGSEA. V gave up 6 bases and J gave up 0 bases, with 11 bases separating them. The CDR3 loop spans 13 amino acids. CDR3 sequence reads: CSVTTPSNYGYTF. In nucleotides, the CDR3 is TGCAGCGTGACTACCCCATCTAACTATGGCTACACCTTC.

The rearrangement joins TRBV7-6 to TRBJ2-1, with a weak D call TRBD2 (6 bases). The V end lost 2 bases, the J end lost 9 bases, and 17 bases lay between the germline ends. The CDR3 is 15 amino acids. Germline V CDR1 and CDR2: SGHVS, FNYEAQ. CDR3 in DNA: TGTGCCAGCAGCTTACGTCTAGCGAGCCAGGGTGAGCAGTTCTTC. Translation: CASSLRLASQGEQFF.

The CDR3 sequence: CASSLGGRTEKETQYF. The CDR3 bases are TGTGCCAGCAGCTTAGGAGGAAGGACAGAGAAAGAGACCCAGTACTTC. The gene calls are TRBV11-3 and TRBJ2-5, with D perhaps matching TRBD1 (6 bases). Trimming shortened V by 1 base and J by 3 bases, and 15 bases separated the two germline ends. Germline assignment: CDR1 SGHNT and CDR2 YENEEA. This CDR3 is 16 amino acids long. The full variable domain, rest sourced from reference TRBV11-3 and TRBJ2-5, is EAGVVQSPRYKIIEKKQPVAFWCNPISGHNTLYWYLQNLGQGPELLIRYENEEAVDDSQLPKDRFSAERLKGVDSTLKIQPAELGDSAVYLCASSLGGRTEKETQYFGPGTRLLVL.

The chain recombines TRBV5-1 with TRBJ2-7, with 9 bases fitting TRBD1. The CDR3 sequence is 14 residues long. V shed 4 bases and J 6 bases; nucleotides not matched to a gene: 8. Per the germline V gene, CDR1 is SGHRS and CDR2 is YFSETQ. CDR3 bases: TGCGCCAGCAGCCCCCGGGACAGGGCGGTCGAGCAGTACTTC. It is translated as CASSPRDRAVEQYF. The variable domain in full, completed from reference TRBV5-1 and TRBJ2-7, reads KAGVTQTPRYLIKTRGQQVTLSCSPISGHRSVSWYQQTPGQGLQFLFEYFSETQRNKGNFPGRFSGRQFSNSRSEMNVSTLELGDSALYLCASSPRDRAVEQYFGPGTRLTVT.

The rearrangement joins TRBV6-5 to TRBJ1-1; D not resolved. Per the germline V gene, CDR1 is MNHEY and CDR2 is SVGAGI. This CDR3 spans 13 amino acids. Trimming removed 7 bases at V and 2 bases at J, with 11 bases between. The CDR3 region has the DNA TGTGCCAGCATTACGCCCACAAACACTGAAGCTTTCTTT. Amino acid sequence: CASITPTNTEAFF.

This chain connects TRBV5-4 to TRBJ2-3; D might be TRBD2 (5 bases). CDR1 and CDR2 (germline): SGHNT, YYREEE (reference sequence). V was trimmed by 0 bases and J by 0 bases, leaving 8 bases between them. CDR3 length: 15 residues. For the CDR3, the DNA is TGTGCCAGCAGCTTGGTTCTAGCAAGCACAGATACGCAGTATTTT. Amino acid sequence: CASSLVLASTDTQYF.

The chain recombines TRBV11-2 with TRBJ2-1; perhaps TRBD1 as D (5 bases). Germline values: CDR1 SGHAT, CDR2 FQNNGV. The length of the CDR3 is 13 residues. With 5 bases removed from V and 6 bases from J, the gap between germline ends came to 11 bases. The CDR3 nucleotides are TGTGCCAGCAGCCCAGGGCCCATCAATGAGCAGTTCTTC. Protein: CASSPGPINEQFF.

This rearrangement joins TRBV3-1 (or the pseudogene TRBV3-2) to TRBJ2-7; no clear D gene. The germline V gene encodes CDR1 LGHDT and CDR2 YNNKEL (reference sequence). There are 13 residues in the CDR3. V dropped 2 bases and J dropped 4 bases, with 9 bases sitting between them. The CDR3 region has the DNA TGTGCCAGCAGCCAAACAGAGAAGTACGAGCAGTACTTC. It codes for CASSQTEKYEQYF.

CDR3 region: CASSFGAAAWEETQYF. The CDR3 coding sequence is TGTGCCAGCAGCTTTGGGGCCGCCGCCTGGGAAGAGACCCAGTACTTC. V gene TRBV5-5 combines with J gene TRBJ2-5; possibly TRBD1 for D (5 bases). Trimming took off 2 bases at V and 3 bases at J, with 17 bases between the two ends. CDR1 is SGHKS and CDR2 is YYEKEE in the germline V gene (reference sequence). This CDR3 region has 16 residues. Combining the CDR3 with reference TRBV5-5 and TRBJ2-5 gives the whole variable domain DAGVTQSPTHLIKTRGQQVTLRCSPISGHKSVSWYQQVLGQGPQFIFQYYEKEERGRGNFPDRFSARQFPNYSSELNVNALLLGDSALYLCASSFGAAAWEETQYFGPGTRLLVL.

V and J are TRBV5-6 and TRBJ1-1, with 12 bases identical to TRBD1. V lost 4 bases, J lost 3 bases, and 7 bases stayed unmatched. This CDR3 is 16 amino acids long. Germline V CDR1 and CDR2: SGHDT, YYEEEE. This chain's CDR3 is CASSTRDRGPDTEAFF. DNA of the CDR3: TGTGCCAGCAGCACCCGGGACAGGGGGCCGGACACTGAAGCTTTCTTT.

The chain has TRBV18 and TRBJ1-4, with D perhaps matching TRBD1 (5 bases). This CDR3 contains 15 residues. V gave up 1 base and J gave up 5 bases, with 11 bases separating them. The germline gives CDR1 KGHSH, CDR2 LQKENI. The CDR3, as DNA: TGTGCCAGCTCACCACGAGCACAGGAGAATGAAAAACTGTTTTTT. It translates to CASSPRAQENEKLFF.

The chain joins TRBV19 to TRBJ1-5; 8 positions match TRBD1. Trimming took 4 bases from V and 3 from J; bases not matched to a gene: 2. This CDR3 is built from 14 residues. CDR1 and CDR2 (germline): LNHDA, SQIVND (reference sequence). The CDR3 DNA is TGTGCCAGTAGTAAGGGACAGGTCAATCAGCCCCAGCATTTT. Translating gives CASSKGQVNQPQHF. Combining the CDR3 with reference TRBV19 and TRBJ1-5 gives the whole variable domain DGGITQSPKYLFRKEGQNVTLSCEQNLNHDAMYWYRQDPGQGLRLIYYSQIVNDFQKGDIAEGYSVSREKKESFPLTVTSAQKNPTAFYLCASSKGQVNQPQHFGDGTRLSIL.

This chain connects TRBV5-1 to TRBJ2-3; 10 bases align to TRBD1. The length of the CDR3 is 16 residues. The V segment lost 4 bases and the J segment 2 bases; nucleotides outside the gene matches: 7. Germline assignment: CDR1 SGHRS and CDR2 YFSETQ. The CDR3 is CASSTSGTGATDTQYF. DNA for the CDR3: TGCGCCAGCAGCACGTCCGGGACAGGGGCCACAGATACGCAGTATTTT.

This chain connects TRBV7-2 to TRBJ1-2; perhaps TRBD1 as D (5 bases). This CDR3 region has 13 residues. Germline CDR1 reads SGHTA; CDR2 reads FQGNSA. Trimming took off 3 bases at V and 7 bases at J, with 12 bases between the two ends. This chain's CDR3 is CASSLGGVLGYTF. The CDR3 region has the DNA TGTGCCAGCAGCTTGGGAGGGGTTCTTGGCTACACCTTC.

The rearrangement links TRBV12-3 or TRBV12-4 to TRBJ1-3, with 8 bases that match TRBD1. With V trimmed by 4 bases and J by 6 bases, 2 bases remained unmatched. The CDR3 consists of 13 residues. The CDR3 is CASSSDRANTIYF. The DNA of the CDR3 is TGTGCCAGCAGTTCGGACAGGGCAAACACCATATATTTT.

The genes are TRBV24-1 and TRBJ2-5; D may be TRBD1 (6 bases). V was cut by 3 bases and J by 5 bases, with 15 bases left in between. This CDR3 is built from 15 residues. CDR1 and CDR2 from the germline V gene are KGHDR and SFDVKD. CDR3 sequence: CATSDPRQGKETQYF. CDR3 nucleotides: TGTGCCACCAGTGATCCACGTCAGGGGAAGGAGACCCAGTACTTC.

The chain has TRBV5-1 and TRBJ1-1; D might be TRBD1 (5 bases). The CDR3 covers 15 residues. V shed 2 bases and J shed 5 bases, with 16 bases lying between them. Germline V CDR1 and CDR2: SGHRS, YFSETQ. The DNA for the CDR3 is TGCGCCAGCAGCTTCGCGGGGCTACTACGGACTGAAGCTTTCTTT. Translation gives CASSFAGLLRTEAFF.

The genes are TRBV6-1 and TRBJ1-5; TRBD1 matches at 9 bases. Germline V lookup: CDR1 MNHNS, CDR2 SASEGT. V gave up 1 base and J gave up 3 bases; unmatched junction bases: 7. The length of the CDR3 is 17 residues. The CDR3 DNA is TGTGCCAGCAGTGAAGGGGACAGGGTTAAGGACAATCAGCCCCAGCATTTT. It codes for CASSEGDRVKDNQPQHF.

The chain links TRBV19 to TRBJ2-4, with D perhaps TRBD1 (5 bases). Germline V lookup: CDR1 LNHDA, CDR2 SQIVND (reference sequence). The V end was cut by 4 bases, the J end by 7 bases, with 11 bases between. The CDR3 has 13 residues. The CDR3 coding sequence is TGTGCCAGTAGTACCAGGGTGTTGAACATTCAGTACTTC. This gives the protein CASSTRVLNIQYF.

The chain couples TRBV7-9 to TRBJ2-3, with D unresolved. Germline V lookup: CDR1 SEHNR, CDR2 FQNEAQ (reference sequence). This CDR3 is built from 16 residues. With 2 bases removed from V and 4 bases from J, the gap between germline ends came to 16 bases. CDR3 in amino acids: CASSLRGGTGADTQYF. Written as DNA, the CDR3 is TGTGCCAGCAGCTTACGAGGCGGAACCGGAGCAGATACGCAGTATTTT. The whole variable domain, remainder taken from reference TRBV7-9 and TRBJ2-3, is DTGVSQNPRHKITKRGQNVTFRCDPISEHNRLYWYRQTLGQGPEFLTYFQNEAQLEKSRLLSDRFSAERPKGSFSTLEIQRTEQGDSAMYLCASSLRGGTGADTQYFGPGTRLTVL.

The V call is TRBV4-2, the J call TRBJ2-7, with 9 nucleotides matching TRBD2. From germline, CDR1 is LGHNA and CDR2 YNFKEQ. V lost 0 bases to trimming and J lost 4 bases; unmatched junction nucleotides: 4. The CDR3 has 15 residues. The CDR3 sequence is CASSQEAGGPYEQYF. The DNA of the CDR3 is TGTGCCAGCAGCCAAGAGGCGGGGGGGCCGTACGAGCAGTACTTC.

This clone was counted between two and nine times. J is TRBJ2-7 and V is TRBV21-1; the table's D call of TRBD2 was not tested on the DNA. TRBV21-1 is noted as a pseudogene. The CDR3 consists of 18 residues. The CDR3 DNA is TGTGCCAGCAGCAATCCCGGGTCCGTTTTGGAGATTAACTACGAGCAGTACTTC. It specifies CASSNPGSVLEINYEQYF.